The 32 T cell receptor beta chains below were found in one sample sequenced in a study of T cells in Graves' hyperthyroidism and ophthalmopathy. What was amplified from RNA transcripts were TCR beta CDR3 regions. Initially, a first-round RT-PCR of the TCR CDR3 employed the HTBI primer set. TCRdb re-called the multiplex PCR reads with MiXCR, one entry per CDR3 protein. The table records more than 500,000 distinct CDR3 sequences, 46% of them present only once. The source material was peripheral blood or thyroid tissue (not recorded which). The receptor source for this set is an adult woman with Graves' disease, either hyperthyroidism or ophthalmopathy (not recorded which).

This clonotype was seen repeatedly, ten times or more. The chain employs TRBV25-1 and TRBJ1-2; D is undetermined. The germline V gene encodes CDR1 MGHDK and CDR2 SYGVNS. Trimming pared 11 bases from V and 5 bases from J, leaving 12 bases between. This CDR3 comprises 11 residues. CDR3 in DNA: TGTGCCGCGGCGGACGTATATGGCTACACCTTC. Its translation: CAAADVYGYTF.

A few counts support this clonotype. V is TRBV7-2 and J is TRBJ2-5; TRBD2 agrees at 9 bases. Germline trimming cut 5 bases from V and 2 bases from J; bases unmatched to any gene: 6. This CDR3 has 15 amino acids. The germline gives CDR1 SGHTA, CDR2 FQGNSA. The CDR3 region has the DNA TGTGCCAGCAGCCCAGGCGGGAGGGTACAAGAGACCCAGTACTTC. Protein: CASSPGGRVQETQYF.

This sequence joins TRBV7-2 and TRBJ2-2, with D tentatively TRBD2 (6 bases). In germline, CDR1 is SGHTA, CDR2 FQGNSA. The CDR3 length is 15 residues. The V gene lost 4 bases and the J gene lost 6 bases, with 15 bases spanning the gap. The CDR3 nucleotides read TGTGCCAGCAGCTCACCCGGGAGATTGTCCGGGGAGCTGTTTTTT. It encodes CASSSPGRLSGELFF.

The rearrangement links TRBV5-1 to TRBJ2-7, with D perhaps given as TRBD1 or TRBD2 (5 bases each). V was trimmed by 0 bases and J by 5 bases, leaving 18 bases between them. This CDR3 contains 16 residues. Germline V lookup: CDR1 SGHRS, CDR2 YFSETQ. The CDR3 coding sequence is TGCGCCAGCAGCTTGGCCAATGGGGGTCGTCAGGACGAGCAGTACTTC. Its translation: CASSLANGGRQDEQYF. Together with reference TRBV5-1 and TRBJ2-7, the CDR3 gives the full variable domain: KAGVTQTPRYLIKTRGQQVTLSCSPISGHRSVSWYQQTPGQGLQFLFEYFSETQRNKGNFPGRFSGRQFSNSRSEMNVSTLELGDSALYLCASSLANGGRQDEQYFGPGTRLTVT.

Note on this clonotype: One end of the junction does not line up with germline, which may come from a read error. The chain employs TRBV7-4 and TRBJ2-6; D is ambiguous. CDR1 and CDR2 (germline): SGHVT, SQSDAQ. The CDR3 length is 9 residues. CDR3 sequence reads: CASSLVPTF. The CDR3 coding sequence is TGTGCCAGCAGCTTAGTCCCGACTTTC.

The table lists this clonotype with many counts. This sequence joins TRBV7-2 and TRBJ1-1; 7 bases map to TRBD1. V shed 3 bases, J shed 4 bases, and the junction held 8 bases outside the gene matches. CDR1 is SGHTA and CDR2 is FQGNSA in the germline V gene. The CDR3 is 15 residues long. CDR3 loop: CASSFLGGLSTEAFF. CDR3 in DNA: TGTGCCAGCAGCTTTCTAGGGGGCTTGAGCACTGAAGCTTTCTTT.

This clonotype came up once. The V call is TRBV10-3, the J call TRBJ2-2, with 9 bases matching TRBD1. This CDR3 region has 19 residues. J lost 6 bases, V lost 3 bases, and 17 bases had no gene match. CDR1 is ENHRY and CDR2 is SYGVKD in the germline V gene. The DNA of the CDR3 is TGTGCCATCAGTGACCGACGACAAACCGGGACAGGGTCTTCCGGGGAGCTGTTTTTT. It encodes CAISDRRQTGTGSSGELFF.

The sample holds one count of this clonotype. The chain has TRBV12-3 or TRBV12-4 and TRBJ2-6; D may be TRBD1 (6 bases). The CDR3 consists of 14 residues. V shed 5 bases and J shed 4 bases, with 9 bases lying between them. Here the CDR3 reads CASSHGQGANVLTF. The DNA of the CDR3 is TGTGCCAGCAGTCACGGACAGGGGGCCAACGTCCTGACTTTC.

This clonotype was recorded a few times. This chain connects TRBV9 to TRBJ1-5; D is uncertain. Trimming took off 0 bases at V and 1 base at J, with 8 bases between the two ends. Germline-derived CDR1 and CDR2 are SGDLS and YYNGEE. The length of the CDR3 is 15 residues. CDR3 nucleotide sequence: TGTGCCAGCAGCGTAGGCAGCACAAGCAATCAGCCCCAGCATTTT. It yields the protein CASSVGSTSNQPQHF.

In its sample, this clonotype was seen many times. The CDR3 region has the DNA TGTGCCAGCAGCCAATCGAGGGGAAACACCGGGGAGCTGTTTTTT. Translation gives CASSQSRGNTGELFF. The gene calls are TRBV16 and TRBJ2-2; D possibly matches TRBD1 or TRBD2 (5 bases each). CDR1 is KGHSY, CDR2 FQNENV, per germline. V lost 0 bases and J 2 bases, leaving 7 bases between the germline ends. This CDR3 spans 15 amino acids.

The CDR3 spells CASTLGTGGYEQYF. For the CDR3, the DNA is TGCGCCAGCACCCTAGGGACAGGGGGCTACGAGCAGTACTTC. The V and J genes are TRBV5-1 and TRBJ2-7; 11 bases match TRBD1. The CDR3 runs to 14 residues. Germline CDR1 reads SGHRS; CDR2 reads YFSETQ. J gave up 3 bases and V 6 bases, and 5 bases lay outside the gene matches.

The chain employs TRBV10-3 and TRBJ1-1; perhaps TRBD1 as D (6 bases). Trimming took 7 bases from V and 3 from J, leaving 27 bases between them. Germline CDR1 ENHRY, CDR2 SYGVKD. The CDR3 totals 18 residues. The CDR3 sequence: CAITPVWISGGGDTEAFF. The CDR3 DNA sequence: TGTGCCATCACCCCGGTTTGGATTAGTGGAGGGGGGGACACTGAAGCTTTCTTT.

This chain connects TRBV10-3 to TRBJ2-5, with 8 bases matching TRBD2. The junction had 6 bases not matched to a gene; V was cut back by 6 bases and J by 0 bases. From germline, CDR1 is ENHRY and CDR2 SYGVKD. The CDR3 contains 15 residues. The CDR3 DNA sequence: TGTGCCATCAGCCGGGTAGCGGGATACCAAGAGACCCAGTACTTC. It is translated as CAISRVAGYQETQYF.

The CDR3 coding sequence is TGTGCCATCAGTGTCCTCTCAGGCCGTGGGACAGGGGGCAACGATGGCTACACCTTC. It encodes CAISVLSGRGTGGNDGYTF. This sequence joins TRBV10-3 and TRBJ1-2, with 12 nucleotides matching TRBD1. This CDR3 is built from 19 residues. Germline V gene lookup returns CDR1 ENHRY and CDR2 SYGVKD. V lost 4 bases to trimming and J lost 6 bases; unmatched junction nucleotides: 18.

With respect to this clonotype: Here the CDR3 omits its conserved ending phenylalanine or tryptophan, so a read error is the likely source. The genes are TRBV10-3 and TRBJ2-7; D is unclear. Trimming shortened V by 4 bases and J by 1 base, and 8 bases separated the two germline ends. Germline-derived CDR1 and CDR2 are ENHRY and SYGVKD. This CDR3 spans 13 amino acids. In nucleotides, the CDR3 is TGTGCCATCAGTGGGGCACAGTCCTACGAGCAGTACTCC. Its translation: CAISGAQSYEQYS.

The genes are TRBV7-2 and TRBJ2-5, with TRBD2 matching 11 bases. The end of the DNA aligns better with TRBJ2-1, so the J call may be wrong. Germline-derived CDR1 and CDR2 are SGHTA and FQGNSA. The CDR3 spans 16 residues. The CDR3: CASSLVALAGGTEQFF. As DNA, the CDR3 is TGTGCCAGCAGCTTAGTGGCGCTAGCGGGAGGTACTGAGCAGTTCTTC.

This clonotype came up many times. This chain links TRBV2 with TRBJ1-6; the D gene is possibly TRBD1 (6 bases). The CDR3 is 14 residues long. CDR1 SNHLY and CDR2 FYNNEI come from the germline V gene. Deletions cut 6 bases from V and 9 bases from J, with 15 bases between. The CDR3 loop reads CASRETGHFSPLHF. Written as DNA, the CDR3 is TGTGCCAGCAGGGAGACAGGCCATTTTTCACCCCTCCACTTT.

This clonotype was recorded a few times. The chain's CDR3 is CSARSGGFSEAFF. As DNA, the CDR3 is TGCAGTGCTAGGTCCGGGGGCTTCTCTGAAGCTTTCTTT. This chain joins TRBV20-1 and TRBJ1-1; D possibly corresponds to TRBD1 (6 bases). The germline V gene has CDR1 DFQATT and CDR2 SNEGSKA (reference sequence). CDR3 length equals 13 residues. Between the trimmed V and J ends, which lost 3 bases and 6 bases, there was a span of 14 bases.

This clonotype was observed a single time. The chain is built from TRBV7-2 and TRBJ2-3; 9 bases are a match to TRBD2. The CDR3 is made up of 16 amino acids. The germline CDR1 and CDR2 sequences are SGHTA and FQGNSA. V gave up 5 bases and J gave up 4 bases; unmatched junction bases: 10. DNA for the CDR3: TGTGCCAGCAGCCGAGAGGGGGCGGGAGGGCCAGATACGCAGTATTTT. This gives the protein CASSREGAGGPDTQYF.

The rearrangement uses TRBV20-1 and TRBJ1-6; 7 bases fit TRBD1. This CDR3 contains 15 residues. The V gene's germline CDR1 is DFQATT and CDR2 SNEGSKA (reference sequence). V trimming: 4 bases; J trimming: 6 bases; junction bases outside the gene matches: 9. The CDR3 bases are TGCAGTGCTACCGACAGGGCTAACCCTAATTCACCCCTCCACTTT. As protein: CSATDRANPNSPLHF.

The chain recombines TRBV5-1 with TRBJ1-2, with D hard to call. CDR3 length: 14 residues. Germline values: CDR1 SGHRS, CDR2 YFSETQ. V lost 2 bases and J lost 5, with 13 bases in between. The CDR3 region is CASSFYSVQYGYTF. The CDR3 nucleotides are TGCGCCAGCAGCTTCTACAGTGTACAATATGGCTACACCTTC.

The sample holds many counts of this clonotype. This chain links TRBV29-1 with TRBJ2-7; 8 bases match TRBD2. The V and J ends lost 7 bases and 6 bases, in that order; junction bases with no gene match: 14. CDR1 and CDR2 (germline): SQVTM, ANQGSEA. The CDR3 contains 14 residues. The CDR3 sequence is CSAPGGGPGSEQYF. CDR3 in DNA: TGCAGCGCCCCAGGCGGGGGGCCGGGGAGCGAGCAGTACTTC.

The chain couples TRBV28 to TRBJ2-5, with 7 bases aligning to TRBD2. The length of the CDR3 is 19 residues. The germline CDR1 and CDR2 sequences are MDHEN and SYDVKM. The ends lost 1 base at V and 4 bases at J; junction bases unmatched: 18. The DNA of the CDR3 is TGTGCCAGCAGTTTATTCATGGGACCTCGGCCCTCGGGGGGAGAGACCCAGTACTTC. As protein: CASSLFMGPRPSGGETQYF.

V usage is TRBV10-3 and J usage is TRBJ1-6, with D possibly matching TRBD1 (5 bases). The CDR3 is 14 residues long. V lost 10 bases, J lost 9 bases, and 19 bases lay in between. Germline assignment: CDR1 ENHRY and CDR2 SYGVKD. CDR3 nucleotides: TGTGCCAACCGACAAGGGACGGATCGTTCACCCCTCCACTTT. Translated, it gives CANRQGTDRSPLHF.

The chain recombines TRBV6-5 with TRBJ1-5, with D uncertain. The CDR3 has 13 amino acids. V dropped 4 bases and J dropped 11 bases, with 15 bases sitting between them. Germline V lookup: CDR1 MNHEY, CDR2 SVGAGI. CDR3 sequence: CASSSPSSFAQHF. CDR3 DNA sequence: TGTGCCAGCAGTTCCCCCTCGAGTTTTGCCCAGCATTTT.

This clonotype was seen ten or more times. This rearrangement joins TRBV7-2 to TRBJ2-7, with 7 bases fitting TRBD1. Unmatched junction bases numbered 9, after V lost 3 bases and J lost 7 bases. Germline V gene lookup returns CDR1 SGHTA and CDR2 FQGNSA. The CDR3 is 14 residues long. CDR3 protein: CASSFTGAHSEQYF. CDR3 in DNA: TGTGCCAGCAGCTTTACAGGGGCCCACAGTGAGCAGTACTTC.

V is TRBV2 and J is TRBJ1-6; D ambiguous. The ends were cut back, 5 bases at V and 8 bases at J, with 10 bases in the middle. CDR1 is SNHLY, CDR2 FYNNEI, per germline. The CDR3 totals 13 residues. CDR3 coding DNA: TGTGCCAGCAGTCTTTACTGGGATTCACCCCTCCACTTT. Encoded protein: CASSLYWDSPLHF.

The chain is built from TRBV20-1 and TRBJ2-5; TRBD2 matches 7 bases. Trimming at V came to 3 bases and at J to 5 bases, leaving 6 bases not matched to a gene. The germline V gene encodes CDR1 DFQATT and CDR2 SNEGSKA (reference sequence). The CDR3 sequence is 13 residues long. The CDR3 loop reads CSASAGVGETQYF. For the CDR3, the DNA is TGCAGTGCTAGCGCGGGGGTGGGTGAGACCCAGTACTTC.

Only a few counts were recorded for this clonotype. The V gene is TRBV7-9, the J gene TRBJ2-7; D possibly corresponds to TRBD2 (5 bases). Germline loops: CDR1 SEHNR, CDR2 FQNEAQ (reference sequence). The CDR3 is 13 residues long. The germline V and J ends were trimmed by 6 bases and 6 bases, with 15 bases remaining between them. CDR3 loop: CASRSTGVTEQYF. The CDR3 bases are TGTGCCAGCAGATCGACCGGGGTGACCGAGCAGTACTTC. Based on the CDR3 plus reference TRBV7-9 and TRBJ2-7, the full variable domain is DTGVSQNPRHKITKRGQNVTFRCDPISEHNRLYWYRQTLGQGPEFLTYFQNEAQLEKSRLLSDRFSAERPKGSFSTLEIQRTEQGDSAMYLCASRSTGVTEQYFGPGTRLTVT.

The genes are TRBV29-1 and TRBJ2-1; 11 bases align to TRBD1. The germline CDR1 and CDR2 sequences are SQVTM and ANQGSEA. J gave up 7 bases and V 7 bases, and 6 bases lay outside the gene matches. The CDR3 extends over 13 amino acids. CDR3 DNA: TGCAGCGCCCGGACAGGGGGCGTGAATGAGCAGTTCTTC. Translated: CSARTGGVNEQFF.

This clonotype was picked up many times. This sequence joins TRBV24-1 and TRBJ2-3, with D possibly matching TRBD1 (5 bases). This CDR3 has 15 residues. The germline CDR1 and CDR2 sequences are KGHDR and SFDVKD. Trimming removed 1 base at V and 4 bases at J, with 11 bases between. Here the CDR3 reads CATSDLARESDTQYF. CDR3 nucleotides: TGTGCCACCAGTGATTTAGCCAGGGAATCAGATACGCAGTATTTT.

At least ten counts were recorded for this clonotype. In DNA, the CDR3 is TGTGCCAGCAGTGAATCCGGAGTTGGGGTAGACACCTTC. It yields the protein CASSESGVGVDTF. The rearrangement links TRBV2 to TRBJ1-2; D gene unclear. In germline, CDR1 is SNHLY, CDR2 FYNNEI. The V and J ends lost 2 bases and 12 bases respectively, with 16 bases between them. The CDR3 covers 13 residues.